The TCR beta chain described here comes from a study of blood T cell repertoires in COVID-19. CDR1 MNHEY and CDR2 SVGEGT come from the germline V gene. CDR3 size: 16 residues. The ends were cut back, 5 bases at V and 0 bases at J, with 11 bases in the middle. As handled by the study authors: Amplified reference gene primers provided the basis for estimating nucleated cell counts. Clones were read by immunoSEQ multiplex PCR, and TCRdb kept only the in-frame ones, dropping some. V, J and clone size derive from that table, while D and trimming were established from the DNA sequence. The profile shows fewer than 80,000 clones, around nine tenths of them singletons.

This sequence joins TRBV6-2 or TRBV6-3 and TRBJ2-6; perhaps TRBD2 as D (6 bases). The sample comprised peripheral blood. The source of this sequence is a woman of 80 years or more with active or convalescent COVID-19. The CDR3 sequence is CASSGGQVSGANVLTF. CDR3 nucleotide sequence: TGTGCCAGCAGTGGAGGGCAAGTCTCTGGGGCCAACGTCCTGACTTTC.